This T cell receptor (beta chain) was captured in a study of blood T cell repertoires in COVID-19. Study in general: The origin of the acute and convalescent COVID-19 samples was the United States, Italy and Spain. In each case, the material was cDNA or gDNA derived from T cells, B-cell-depleted T cells, or PBMCs.

The CDR3 has 15 residues. The ends were cut back, 6 bases at V and 4 bases at J, with 18 bases in the middle. CDR1 is MNHEY, CDR2 SVGEGT, per germline. Per the study methods: For nucleated cells, counts were estimated from reference gene primer amplification. Profiled with immunoSEQ multiplex PCR; TCRdb holds only in-frame clones, not every one. V and J calls and clone size are copied from that table; D and trimming were computed from the DNA. The repertoire holds nearly 90,000 clones, about two thirds seen once, with around an eighth in the top ten. The rearrangement joins TRBV6-2 or TRBV6-3 to TRBJ2-5; D is unclear. The sequence was obtained from an elderly woman with acute or convalescent COVID-19. Sequencing input: peripheral blood. In DNA, the CDR3 is TGTGCCAGCAGCCCCACGTCTCTGAGAGGAGAGACCCAGTACTTC. Its translation is CASSPTSLRGETQYF.